Presented here are 25 T cell receptor delta chains from one specimen sequenced in a study of gamma delta lymphoproliferative disorders and STAT genes. TCRdb redid clone calling on the multiplex PCR reads using CATT. The sample lists over a thousand delta-chain clones, less than 3.5% seen once, with 15% in the top ten. PBMCs from patients and controls supplied the genomic DNA for sequencing. Input material: blood. The receptor set was obtained from a human donor in good health.

With respect to this clone: The protein given by TCRdb reflects a much larger clone and differs at residue 18 from this DNA's translation, likely from a read error; the protein shown is the DNA's translation. The V gene is TRDV2, the J gene TRDJ3; TRDD3 agrees at 8 bases. Germline V CDR1 and CDR2: GEAIGNYY, EKD. The CDR3 runs 21 residues. CDR3 DNA: TGTGCCTGCTTACCAGGTTACTGGGGGTTAAAGTTTACCTGGGACACCCGACGGATGTTTTTC. Its translation: CACLPGYWGLKFTWDTRRMFF.

There are a few counts of this clone. This may arise from a read error, as a much more abundant clone is one base away. This rearrangement joins TRDV1 to TRDJ1; possible D gene TRDD2, 5 bases. Germline loops: CDR1 TSWWSYY, CDR2 QGS. This CDR3 is built from 25 residues. Deletions cut 1 base from V and 0 bases from J, with 39 bases between. The CDR3 sequence: CALGEPPKKAFSTAVLGLYTDKLIF. CDR3 nucleotides: TGTGCTCTTGGGGAACCCCCGAAAAAGGCCTTCTCCACCGCGGTCCTAGGGCTTTACACCGATAAACTCATCTTT.

This clone showed up just a few times. TCRdb records a much larger clone's protein for this DNA, with a difference at residue 10 that likely arises from a read error; the protein given is the translation of the DNA. The rearrangement uses TRDV1 and TRDJ1; tentatively, D is TRDD3 (6 bases). V shed 2 bases and J shed 10 bases, with 23 bases lying between them. Germline CDR1 reads TSWWSYY; CDR2 reads QGS. CDR3 length: 16 amino acids. CDR3 DNA: TGTGCTCTTGGGGAAGAGCGGTCTCTGGAGGATACATCACTCATCTTT. Encoded protein: CALGEERSLEDTSLIF.

This clone was counted only a few times. This sequence is one base from a far larger clone and is likely a read error. Other DNA sequences in the sample encode the same CDR3. The CDR3 DNA follows: TGTGCTCTTGGGTATGGTGCTCCCGCGAAGGACCGACAGATGTTTTTC. This gives the protein CALGYGAPAKDRQMFF. The rearrangement joins TRDV1 to TRDJ3, with D uncertain. Germline CDR1 and CDR2: TSWWSYY and QGS. The CDR3 loop spans 16 amino acids. Trimming left V 5 bases short and J 12 bases short, with 20 bases between.

A note on this clone: This likely reflects a read error, since a far larger clone is one base away. This sample includes further DNA sequences coding for the same CDR3. CDR3: CALGERGFLSGSQGELIF. CDR3 DNA sequence: TGCGCTCTTGGGGAACGGGGATTCCTCTCCGGGTCCCAGGGGGAACTCATCTTT. The rearrangement joins TRDV1 to TRDJ1, with D tentatively TRDD3 (6 bases). Germline CDR1 TSWWSYY, CDR2 QGS. The CDR3 has 18 amino acids.

No V gene was called, though TRDJ2 was called as the J gene; the table assigns TRDD3, which was not confirmed against the DNA. The CDR3 covers 21 residues. This CDR3 is CACLIVPAWGIGKRRKAQLFF. CDR3 coding DNA: TGTGCCTGCCTCATCGTTCCCGCCTGGGGGATAGGGAAACGTCGGAAAGCACAACTCTTCTTT.

There are a few counts of this clone. A far larger clone is off by one base, so a read error is likely. The same CDR3 can be traced to other DNA sequences in this sample. This sequence joins TRDV1 and TRDJ1; D perhaps matches TRDD2 (6 bases). Trimming removed 4 bases from V and 0 bases from J, with 30 bases in between. CDR3 size: 21 residues. Germline V gives CDR1 TSWWSYY, CDR2 QGS. CDR3 amino acids: CALGVYCPPPSIDEYTDKLIF. As DNA, the CDR3 is TGTGCTCTTGGGGTCTACTGCCCTCCTCCTTCCATTGATGAATACACCGATAAACTCATCTTT.

About this clone: This DNA translates differently at residue 10 from the TCRdb protein, which is that of a much larger clone; a read error is likely, and the protein shown is the DNA's own translation. This chain uses TRDV2 with TRDJ1, with 9 bases lining up with TRDD3. Germline assignment: CDR1 GEAIGNYY and CDR2 EKD. After removal of 6 bases from V and 3 bases from J, the junction contained 10 bases not matched to a gene. This CDR3 spans 15 amino acids. CDR3 amino acids: CACLLGEFYADKLIF. The CDR3 coding sequence is TGTGCCTGTTTACTGGGGGAGTTTTACGCCGATAAACTCATCTTT.

This clone was counted only a few times. This is likely an artifact of a read error, given a far larger clone one base away. Different DNA sequences within this sample yield the same CDR3. DNA for the CDR3: TGTGCCTGTGACCCACTGGGGGATTTGTCGACCGATAAACTCATCTTT. Translated, it gives CACDPLGDLSTDKLIF. This chain connects TRDV2 to TRDJ1; 10 bases match TRDD3. Trimming at V came to 3 bases and at J to 2 bases, leaving 8 bases not matched to a gene. Germline-derived CDR1 and CDR2 are GEAIGNYY and EKD. The CDR3 has 16 amino acids.

Comments on this clone: This sequence is one base from a far larger clone and is likely a read error. Different DNA sequences within this sample yield the same CDR3. The V and J genes are TRDV2 and TRDJ1; TRDD3 matches 10 bases. This CDR3 is built from 21 residues. Germline CDR1 reads GEAIGNYY; CDR2 reads EKD. CDR3 region: CACDTVGGYSKNSNYTDKLIF. In DNA, the CDR3 is TGTGCTTGTGACACCGTTGGGGGATACTCCAAAAATTCCAATTACACCGATAAACTCATCTTT.

This clone was seen a few times. A far more abundant clone sits one base away, making this likely a read error. The same CDR3 is also encoded by other DNA sequences in this sample. The rearrangement uses TRDV1 and TRDJ1; D remains unclear. The CDR3 is 19 amino acids. V was clipped by 4 bases and J by 7 bases, with 31 bases between them. Germline V gene data show CDR1 as TSWWSYY and CDR2 as QGS. In DNA, the CDR3 is TGTGCTCTTGGGGCGTATCGCCTGGCCCCTGAAAGGACGCGGGGTAAACTCATCTTT. It translates to CALGAYRLAPERTRGKLIF.

Remarks on this clone: Only one base separates this from a far larger clonotype, so it likely reflects a read error. The rearrangement joins TRDV2 to TRDJ1; no clear D gene. This CDR3 is 17 amino acids long. The V end lost 0 bases, the J end lost 3 bases, and 19 bases lay between the germline ends. CDR1 and CDR2 from the germline V gene are GEAIGNYY and EKD. This CDR3 reads CACDTVSAGPNSDKLIF. In DNA form, the CDR3 reads TGTGCCTGTGACACCGTGAGCGCAGGACCCAATTCCGATAAACTCATCTTT.

As concerns this clone: A far larger clone is one nucleotide away, so this likely arose from a read error. Different DNA sequences within this sample yield the same CDR3. The J gene is TRDJ3, while no V gene call was made. The CDR3 totals 16 residues. CDR3 sequence reads: CAGEGVSSWDTRQMFF. As DNA, the CDR3 is TGTGCCGGTGAAGGAGTTAGCTCCTGGGACACCCGACAGATGTTTTTC.

As for this clone: TCRdb's protein, taken from a much larger clone, differs from this DNA's translation at residue 8, likely owing to a read error; the protein displayed comes from the DNA. The chain carries TRDV2 and TRDJ1; 10 nucleotides line up with TRDD3. Per germline, CDR1 GEAIGNYY and CDR2 EKD. This CDR3 spans 19 amino acids. V was clipped by 0 bases and J by 0 bases; unmatched bases: 12. The CDR3: CACDTLPMGDTGYTDKLIF. For the CDR3, the DNA is TGTGCCTGTGACACCCTTCCTATGGGGGATACTGGGTACACCGATAAACTCATCTTT.

Turning to this clone: A far larger clone is one base from this, pointing to a likely read error. The identical CDR3 is also encoded by other nucleotide sequences in the sample. The V and J genes are TRDV2 and TRDJ1; 9 bases map to TRDD3. The CDR3 spans 14 residues. Germline V gene data show CDR1 as GEAIGNYY and CDR2 as EKD. The CDR3 loop reads CACEPWGIPDKLIF. As DNA, the CDR3 is TGTGCCTGCGAACCCTGGGGGATTCCCGATAAGCTCATCTTT.

As regards this clone: This likely came from a read error, as a far larger clone is one base away. The same CDR3 is also encoded by other DNA sequences in this sample. J is TRDJ1 and V is TRDV2; 13 positions agree with TRDD3. This CDR3 spans 19 amino acids. Per the germline V gene, CDR1 is GEAIGNYY and CDR2 is EKD. For the CDR3, the DNA is TGTGCCTGCGACACGTTACTGGGGGATACGCTCCTATATACCGATAAACTCATCTTT. This translates into CACDTLLGDTLLYTDKLIF.

This clone was seen a handful of times. The likely explanation is a read error, given a far larger clone one base away. At the DNA level, this CDR3 is encoded by other sequences in the same sample as well. The chain links TRDV2 to TRDJ1; D perhaps matches TRDD3 (9 bases). CDR3 size: 19 residues. Per the germline V gene, CDR1 is GEAIGNYY and CDR2 is EKD. The CDR3 bases are TGTGCCTGTGACACCCTTCCTACGGGGGATACTGGGTACACCGATAAGCTCATCTTT. Protein: CACDTLPTGDTGYTDKLIF.

Worth noting for this clone: It differs at one base from a far larger clone, so likely a read error. This sample also contains other DNA sequences that code for the same CDR3. The chain carries TRDV2 and TRDJ1, with 10 bases identical to TRDD3. The CDR3 extends over 16 amino acids. CDR1 GEAIGNYY and CDR2 EKD come from the germline V gene. The CDR3 DNA reads TGTGCCTGTGATAAACTGGGGGATCGGTACACTGATAAACTCATCTTT. This codes for CACDKLGDRYTDKLIF.

This clone turned up a few times. This DNA translates differently at residue 12 from the TCRdb protein, which is that of a much larger clone; a read error is likely, and the protein shown is the DNA's own translation. The chain recombines TRDV2 with TRDJ3; 8 bases line up with TRDD3. The trim removed 3 bases at V and 3 bases at J, leaving 15 bases unmatched. The CDR3 has 20 residues. Germline values: CDR1 GEAIGNYY, CDR2 EKD. CDR3 region: CACDAGTGGLSFWDTRQMFF. CDR3 DNA sequence: TGTGCCTGTGACGCCGGTACTGGGGGCCTAAGCTTCTGGGACACCCGACAGATGTTTTTC.

This clone was seen a handful of times. This chain joins TRDV2 and TRDJ1, with 11 bases that match TRDD3. CDR1 GEAIGNYY and CDR2 EKD come from the germline V gene. The CDR3 spans 15 residues. Trimming took 0 bases from V and 8 from J; bases not matched to a gene: 7. The CDR3 DNA reads as TGTGCCTGTGACACCGAGTGGGGGATACGCGTGAAACTCATCTTT. Translation gives CACDTEWGIRVKLIF.

Worth noting for this clone: One base away lies a much larger clone, so this may be a sequencing read error. The sample has other DNA sequences that encode this CDR3 too. This chain joins TRDV1 and TRDJ3, with 12 bases lining up with TRDD3. V was pared by 0 bases and J by 3 bases, with 15 bases of the junction left unmatched. Germline V gene sequence: CDR1 TSWWSYY, CDR2 QGS. This CDR3 contains 23 residues. The CDR3: CALGELPSFLLGDTFWDTRQMFF. CDR3 in DNA: TGTGCTCTTGGGGAACTCCCCTCCTTTCTACTGGGGGATACTTTCTGGGACACCCGACAGATGTTTTTC.

This clone appeared a few times. The rearrangement links TRDV2 to TRDJ1; 12 bases are a match to TRDD3. This CDR3 has 17 residues. CDR1 GEAIGNYY and CDR2 EKD come from the germline V gene. The V and J ends lost 2 bases and 0 bases, in that order; junction bases with no gene match: 6. This chain's CDR3 is CACDKLGDTPYTDKLIF. CDR3 sequence (DNA): TGTGCCTGTGACAAACTGGGGGATACCCCATACACCGATAAACTCATCTTT.

This clone came up a few times. One base separates it from a far larger clone, so it is likely a read error. The sample carries other DNA sequences with the same CDR3. The chain employs TRDV2 and TRDJ2; the match to TRDD3 covers 8 bases. The CDR3 covers 16 residues. With 0 bases clipped from V and 8 bases from J, the junction kept 10 bases outside the gene matches. CDR1 is GEAIGNYY and CDR2 is EKD in the germline V gene. CDR3: CACDTLGDPLTAQLFF. DNA for the CDR3: TGTGCCTGTGACACCCTGGGGGACCCTTTAACGGCACAACTCTTCTTT.

This clone was detected only a few times. This sequence is one base from a far larger clone and is likely a read error. Other DNA sequences in this specimen translate into the identical CDR3. The chain recombines TRDV2 with TRDJ1; 9 bases map to TRDD3. The CDR3 contains 14 residues. The V gene's germline CDR1 is GEAIGNYY and CDR2 EKD. The CDR3 DNA reads TGCGCCTGTGACAGACTGGGGGAGGTCGATAAACTCATCTTT. Translating it yields CACDRLGEVDKLIF.

This clone was seen only a few times. A far larger clone is one nucleotide away, so this likely arose from a read error. This sample also contains other DNA sequences that code for the same CDR3. The chain couples TRDV2 to TRDJ1; 7 nucleotides agree with TRDD3. Germline V lookup: CDR1 GEAIGNYY, CDR2 EKD. The CDR3 covers 15 residues. With 6 bases clipped from V and 0 bases from J, the junction kept 9 bases outside the gene matches. The CDR3 reads CACLLGEFYTDKLIF. The CDR3 region has the DNA TGTGCCTGTTTATTGGGGGAGTTTTACACCGATAAACTCATCTTT.